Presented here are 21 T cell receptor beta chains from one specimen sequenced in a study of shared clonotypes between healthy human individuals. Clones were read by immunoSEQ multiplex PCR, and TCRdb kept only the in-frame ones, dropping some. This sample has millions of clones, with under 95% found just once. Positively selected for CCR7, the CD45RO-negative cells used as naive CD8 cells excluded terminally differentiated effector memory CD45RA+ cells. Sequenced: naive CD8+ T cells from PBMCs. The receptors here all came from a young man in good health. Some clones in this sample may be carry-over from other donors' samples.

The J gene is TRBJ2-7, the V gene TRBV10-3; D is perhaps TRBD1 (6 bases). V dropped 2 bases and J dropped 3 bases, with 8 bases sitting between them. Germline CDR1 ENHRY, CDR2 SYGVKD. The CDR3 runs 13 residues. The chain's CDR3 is CAISEVDSYEQYF. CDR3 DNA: TGTGCCATCAGTGAGGTGGACAGCTACGAGCAGTACTTC.

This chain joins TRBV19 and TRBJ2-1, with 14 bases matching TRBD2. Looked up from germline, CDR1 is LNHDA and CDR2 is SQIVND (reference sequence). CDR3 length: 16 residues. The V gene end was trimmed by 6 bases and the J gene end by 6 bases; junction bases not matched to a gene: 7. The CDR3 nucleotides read TGTGCCAGTAGCAACGTAGGGACTAGCGGGAGCAATGAGCAGTTCTTC. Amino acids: CASSNVGTSGSNEQFF.

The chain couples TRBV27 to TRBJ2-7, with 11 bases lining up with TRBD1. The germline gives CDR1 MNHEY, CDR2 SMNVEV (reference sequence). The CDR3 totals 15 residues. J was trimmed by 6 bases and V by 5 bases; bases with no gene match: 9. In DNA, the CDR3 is TGTGCCAGCAGTCCTCGGACAGGGGGCTCCGGCGAGCAGTACTTC. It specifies CASSPRTGGSGEQYF.

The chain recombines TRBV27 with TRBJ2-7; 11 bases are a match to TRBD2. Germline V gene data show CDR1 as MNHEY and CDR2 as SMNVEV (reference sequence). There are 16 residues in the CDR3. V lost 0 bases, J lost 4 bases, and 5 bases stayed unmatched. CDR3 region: CASSLSLAGVGYEQYF. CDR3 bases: TGTGCCAGCAGTTTATCACTAGCGGGAGTCGGGTACGAGCAGTACTTC.

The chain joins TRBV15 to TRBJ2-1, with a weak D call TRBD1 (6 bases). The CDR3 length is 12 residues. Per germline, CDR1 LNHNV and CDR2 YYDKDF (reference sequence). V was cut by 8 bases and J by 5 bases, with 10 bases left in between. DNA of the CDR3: TGTGCCACCGGCCGACAGGACAATGAGCAGTTCTTC. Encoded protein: CATGRQDNEQFF. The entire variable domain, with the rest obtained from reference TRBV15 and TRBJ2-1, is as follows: DAMVIQNPRYQVTQFGKPVTLSCSQTLNHNVMYWYQQKSSQAPKLLFHYYDKDFNNEADTPDNFQSRRPNTSFCFLDIRSPGLGDTAMYLCATGRQDNEQFFGPGTRLTVL.

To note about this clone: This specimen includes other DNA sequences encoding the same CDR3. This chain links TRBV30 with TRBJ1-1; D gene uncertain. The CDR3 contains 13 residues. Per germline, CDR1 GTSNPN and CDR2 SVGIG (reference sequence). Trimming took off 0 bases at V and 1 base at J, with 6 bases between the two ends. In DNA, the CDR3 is TGTGCCTGGAGTGTCAGCAGGAACACTGAAGCTTTCTTT. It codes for CAWSVSRNTEAFF. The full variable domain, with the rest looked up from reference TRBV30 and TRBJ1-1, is SQTIHQWPATLVQPVGSPLSLECTVEGTSNPNLYWYRQAAGRGLQLLFYSVGIGQISSEVPQNLSASRPQDRQFILSSKKLLLSDSGFYLCAWSVSRNTEAFFGQGTRLTVV.

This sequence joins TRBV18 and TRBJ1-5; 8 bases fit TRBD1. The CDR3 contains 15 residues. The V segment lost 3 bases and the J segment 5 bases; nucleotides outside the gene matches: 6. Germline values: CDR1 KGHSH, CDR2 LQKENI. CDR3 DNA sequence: TGTGCCAGCTCACCCCCTCACAGGGGGGATCAGCCCCAGCATTTT. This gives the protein CASSPPHRGDQPQHF.

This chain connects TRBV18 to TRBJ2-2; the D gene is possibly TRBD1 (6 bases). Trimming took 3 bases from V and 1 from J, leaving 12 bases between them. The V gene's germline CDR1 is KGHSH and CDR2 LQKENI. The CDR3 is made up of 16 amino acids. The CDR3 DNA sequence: TGTGCCAGCTCACCTGGCGTGGACAGGAACACCGGGGAGCTGTTTTTT. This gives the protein CASSPGVDRNTGELFF.

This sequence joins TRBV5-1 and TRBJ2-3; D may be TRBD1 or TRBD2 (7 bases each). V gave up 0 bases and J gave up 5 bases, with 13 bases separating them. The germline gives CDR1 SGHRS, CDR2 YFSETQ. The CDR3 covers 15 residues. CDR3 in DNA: TGCGCCAGCAGCTTGGGTCCAGGGGGGGAAGATACGCAGTATTTT. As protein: CASSLGPGGEDTQYF.

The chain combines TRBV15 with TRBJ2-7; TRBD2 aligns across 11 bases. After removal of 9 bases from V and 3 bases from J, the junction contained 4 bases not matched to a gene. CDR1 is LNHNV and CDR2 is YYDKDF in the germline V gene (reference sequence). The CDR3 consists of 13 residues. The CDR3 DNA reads TGTGCCACAAAGACTAGCGGGGACTACGAGCAGTACTTC. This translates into CATKTSGDYEQYF.

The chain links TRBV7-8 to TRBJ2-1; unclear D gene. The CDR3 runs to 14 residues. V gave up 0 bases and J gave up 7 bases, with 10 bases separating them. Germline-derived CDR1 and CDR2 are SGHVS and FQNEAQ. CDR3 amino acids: CASSLAPLSNEQFF. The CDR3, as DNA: TGTGCCAGCAGCTTAGCGCCGTTGAGTAATGAGCAGTTCTTC.

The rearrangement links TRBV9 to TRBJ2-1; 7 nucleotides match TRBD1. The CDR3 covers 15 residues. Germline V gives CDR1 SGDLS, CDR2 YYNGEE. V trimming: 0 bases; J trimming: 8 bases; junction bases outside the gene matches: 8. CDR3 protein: CASSVVGGRPHEQFF. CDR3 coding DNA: TGTGCCAGCAGCGTAGTAGGGGGCAGGCCGCATGAGCAGTTCTTC.

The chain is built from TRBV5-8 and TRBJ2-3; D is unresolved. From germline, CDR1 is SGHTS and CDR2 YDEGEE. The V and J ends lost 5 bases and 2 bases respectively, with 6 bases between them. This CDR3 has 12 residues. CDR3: CASRPITDTQYF. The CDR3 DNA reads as TGTGCCAGCAGGCCAATCACAGATACGCAGTATTTT. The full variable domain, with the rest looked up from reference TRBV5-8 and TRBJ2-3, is EAGVTQSPTHLIKTRGQQATLRCSPISGHTSVYWYQQALGLGLQFLLWYDEGEERNRGNFPPRFSGRQFPNYSSELNVNALELEDSALYLCASRPITDTQYFGPGTRLTVL.

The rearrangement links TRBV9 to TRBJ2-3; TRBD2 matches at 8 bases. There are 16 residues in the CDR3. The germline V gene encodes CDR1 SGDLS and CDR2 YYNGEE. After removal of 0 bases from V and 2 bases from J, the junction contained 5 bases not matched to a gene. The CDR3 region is CASSVGLAGNTDTQYF. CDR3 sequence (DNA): TGTGCCAGCAGCGTAGGTTTAGCGGGAAACACAGATACGCAGTATTTT.

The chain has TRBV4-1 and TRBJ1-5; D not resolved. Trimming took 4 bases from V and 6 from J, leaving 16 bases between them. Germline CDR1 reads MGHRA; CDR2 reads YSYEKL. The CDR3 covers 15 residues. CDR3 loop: CASSRERDAGQPQHF. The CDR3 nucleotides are TGCGCCAGCAGCCGGGAAAGAGATGCGGGTCAGCCCCAGCATTTT.

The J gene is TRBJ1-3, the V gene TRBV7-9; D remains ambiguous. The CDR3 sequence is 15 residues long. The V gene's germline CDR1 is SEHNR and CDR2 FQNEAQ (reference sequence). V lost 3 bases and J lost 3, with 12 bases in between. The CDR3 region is CASSFVGLYGNTIYF. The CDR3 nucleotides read TGTGCCAGCAGCTTTGTGGGCCTATATGGAAACACCATATATTTT.

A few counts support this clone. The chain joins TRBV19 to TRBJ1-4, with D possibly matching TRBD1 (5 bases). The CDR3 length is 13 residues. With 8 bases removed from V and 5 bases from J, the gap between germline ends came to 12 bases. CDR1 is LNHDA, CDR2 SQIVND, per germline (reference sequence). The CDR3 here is CASSGWANEKLFF. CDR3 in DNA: TGTGCCAGTTCAGGGTGGGCGAATGAAAAACTGTTTTTT.

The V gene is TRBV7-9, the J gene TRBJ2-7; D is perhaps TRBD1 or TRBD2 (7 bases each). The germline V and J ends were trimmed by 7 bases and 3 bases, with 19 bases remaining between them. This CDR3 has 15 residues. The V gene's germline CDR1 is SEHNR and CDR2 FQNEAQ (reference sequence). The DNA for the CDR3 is TGTGCCAGCACCCCCTGGGAGGGGGCCCTCTACGAGCAGTACTTC. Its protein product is CASTPWEGALYEQYF.

The CDR3 sequence: CASSQALRELFF. DNA of the CDR3: TGTGCCAGCAGCCAAGCCCTACGGGAGCTGTTTTTT. The chain combines TRBV7-6 with TRBJ2-2; the D is unclear. The germline gives CDR1 SGHVS, CDR2 FNYEAQ. Trimming left V 5 bases short and J 9 bases short, with 10 bases between. This CDR3 is built from 12 residues.

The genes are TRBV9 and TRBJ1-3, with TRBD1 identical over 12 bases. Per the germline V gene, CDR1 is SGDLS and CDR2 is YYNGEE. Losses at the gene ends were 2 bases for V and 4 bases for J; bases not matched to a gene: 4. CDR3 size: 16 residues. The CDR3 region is CASSVTGTGGGNTIYF. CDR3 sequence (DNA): TGTGCCAGCAGCGTTACCGGGACAGGGGGCGGAAACACCATATATTTT.

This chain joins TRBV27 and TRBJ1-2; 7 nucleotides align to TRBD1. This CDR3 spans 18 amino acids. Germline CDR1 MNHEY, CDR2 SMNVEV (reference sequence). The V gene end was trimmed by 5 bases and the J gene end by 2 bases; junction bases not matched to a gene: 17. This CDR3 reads CASSPYPNQGVVNYGYTF. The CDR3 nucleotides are TGTGCCAGCAGTCCGTACCCAAATCAGGGGGTTGTAAACTATGGCTACACCTTC.